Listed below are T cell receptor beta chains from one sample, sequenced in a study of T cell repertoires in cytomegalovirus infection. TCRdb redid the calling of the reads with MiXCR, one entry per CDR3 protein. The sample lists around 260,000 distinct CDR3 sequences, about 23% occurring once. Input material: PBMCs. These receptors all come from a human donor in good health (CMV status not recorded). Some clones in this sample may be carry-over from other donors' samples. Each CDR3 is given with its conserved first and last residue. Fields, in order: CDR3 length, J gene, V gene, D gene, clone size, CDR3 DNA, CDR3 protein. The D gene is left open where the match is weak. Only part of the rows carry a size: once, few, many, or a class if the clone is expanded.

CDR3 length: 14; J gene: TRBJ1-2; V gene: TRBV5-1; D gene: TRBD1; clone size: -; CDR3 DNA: TGCGCCAGCAGCTTGCAACAGGGGGTCTATGGCTACACCTTC; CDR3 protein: CASSLQQGVYGYTF
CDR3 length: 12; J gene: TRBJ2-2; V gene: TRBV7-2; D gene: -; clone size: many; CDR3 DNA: TGTGCCAGCAGCTTATACACCGGGGAGCTGTTTTTT; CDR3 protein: CASSLYTGELFF
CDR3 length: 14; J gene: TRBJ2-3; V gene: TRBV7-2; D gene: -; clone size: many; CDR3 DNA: TGTGCCACCAGAAAGAGCGGAAGCACAGATACGCAGTATTTT; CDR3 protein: CATRKSGSTDTQYF
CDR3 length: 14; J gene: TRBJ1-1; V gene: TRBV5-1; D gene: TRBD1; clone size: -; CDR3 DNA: TGCGCCAGCAGCTGGGGACAGATTATTACTGAAGCTTTCTTT; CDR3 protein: CASSWGQIITEAFF
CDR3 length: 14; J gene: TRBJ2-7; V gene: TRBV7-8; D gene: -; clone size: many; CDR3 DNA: TGTGCCAGCAGCTTTTCCCGCCTCGGATACGAGCAGTACTTC; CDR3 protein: CASSFSRLGYEQYF
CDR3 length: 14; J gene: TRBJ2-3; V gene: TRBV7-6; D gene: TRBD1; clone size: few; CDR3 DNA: TGTGCCAGCAGCCTTGGGACAGGGGTGGATACGCAGTATTTT; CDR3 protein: CASSLGTGVDTQYF
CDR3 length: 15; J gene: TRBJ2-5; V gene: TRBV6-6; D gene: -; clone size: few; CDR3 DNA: TGTGCCAGCAGCCTACTACGGACAGACCAAGAGACCCAGTACTTC; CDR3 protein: CASSLLRTDQETQYF
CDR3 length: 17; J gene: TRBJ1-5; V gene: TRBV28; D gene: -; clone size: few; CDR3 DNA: TGTGCCAGCAGTTTCGGCCTGGGGGGCCGTAAAGATCAGCCCCAGCATTTT; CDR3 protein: CASSFGLGGRKDQPQHF
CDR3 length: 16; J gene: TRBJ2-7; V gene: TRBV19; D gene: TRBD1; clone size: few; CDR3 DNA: TGTGCCAGTAGTCCTGGGACAGGGGATAGCTCCTACGAGCAGTACTTC; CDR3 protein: CASSPGTGDSSYEQYF
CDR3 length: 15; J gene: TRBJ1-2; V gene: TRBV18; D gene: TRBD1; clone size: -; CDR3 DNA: TGTGCCAGCTCATCACCAGGGGGGGCTAACTATGGCTACACCTTC; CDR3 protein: CASSSPGGANYGYTF
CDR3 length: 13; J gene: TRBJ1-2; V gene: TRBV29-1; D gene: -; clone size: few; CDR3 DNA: TGCAGCGTTGAATCGGCGAGCGCCTATGGCTACACCTTC; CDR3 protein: CSVESASAYGYTF
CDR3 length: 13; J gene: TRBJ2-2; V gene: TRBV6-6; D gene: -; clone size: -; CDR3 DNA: TGTGCCAGCAGTTACCGGCCCTTCGGGGAGCTGTTTTTT; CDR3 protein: CASSYRPFGELFF
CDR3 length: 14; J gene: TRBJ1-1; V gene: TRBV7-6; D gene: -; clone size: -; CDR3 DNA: TGTGCCAGCAGCTTAATGACGGTGAACACTGAAGCTTTCTTT; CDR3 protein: CASSLMTVNTEAFF
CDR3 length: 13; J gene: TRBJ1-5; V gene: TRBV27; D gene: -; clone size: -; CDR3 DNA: TGTGCCAGCAGTTTAAAGGGGCAGGGGCCCCAGCATTTT; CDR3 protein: CASSLKGQGPQHF
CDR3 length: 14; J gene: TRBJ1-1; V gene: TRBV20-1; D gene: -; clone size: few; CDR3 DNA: TGCAGTGCGACAGAAGGGGTAGGGGACACTGAAGCTTTCTTT; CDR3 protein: CSATEGVGDTEAFF
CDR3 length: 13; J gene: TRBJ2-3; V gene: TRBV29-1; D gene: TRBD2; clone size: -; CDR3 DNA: TGCAGCGTTGGGGGGGGACGTTCGGATACGCAGTATTTT; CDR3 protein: CSVGGGRSDTQYF
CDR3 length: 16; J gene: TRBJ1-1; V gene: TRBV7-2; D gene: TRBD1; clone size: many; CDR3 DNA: TGTGCCAGCAGCTTAGGGGGCCAGGGGGCGAGGACTGAAGCTTTCTTT; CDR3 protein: CASSLGGQGARTEAFF
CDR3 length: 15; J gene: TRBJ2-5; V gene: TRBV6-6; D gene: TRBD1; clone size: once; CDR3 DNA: TGTGCCAGCAGAGTGGTGACAGGGGTGCAAGAGACCCAGTACTTC; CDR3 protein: CASRVVTGVQETQYF
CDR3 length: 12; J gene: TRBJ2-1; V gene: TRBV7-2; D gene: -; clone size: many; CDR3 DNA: TGTGCCAGCAGCTTAGGGCCCACTGAGCAGTTCTTC; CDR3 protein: CASSLGPTEQFF
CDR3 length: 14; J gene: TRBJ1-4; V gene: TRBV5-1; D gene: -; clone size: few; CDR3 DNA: TGCGCCAGCTGTGTGGGATTGTATAATGAAAAACTGTTTTTT; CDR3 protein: CASCVGLYNEKLFF
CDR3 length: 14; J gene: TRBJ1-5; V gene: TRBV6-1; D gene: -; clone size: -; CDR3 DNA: TGTGCCAGCAGTGAGGTCTTCAACGGTCAGCCCCAGCATTTT; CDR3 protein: CASSEVFNGQPQHF
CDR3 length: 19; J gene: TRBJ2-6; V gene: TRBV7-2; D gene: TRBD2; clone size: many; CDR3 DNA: TGTGCCAGCAGCGGGGGGACTAGCGGGAGGAGCTCTGGGGCCAACGTCCTGACTTTC; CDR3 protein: CASSGGTSGRSSGANVLTF
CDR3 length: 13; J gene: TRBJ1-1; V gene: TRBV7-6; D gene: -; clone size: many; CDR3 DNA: TGTGCCAGCAGCGCTAGTCCGAACACTGAAGCTTTCTTT; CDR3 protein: CASSASPNTEAFF
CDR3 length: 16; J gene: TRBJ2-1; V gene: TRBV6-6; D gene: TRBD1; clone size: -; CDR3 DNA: TGTGCCAGCAGTGATACCGGACAGGGGAGGTACAATGAGCAGTTCTTC; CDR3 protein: CASSDTGQGRYNEQFF